These T cell receptor beta chains were read from a single sample in a study of neoadjuvant anti-PD-1 for oral cavity cancer. Clones were sequenced by immunoSEQ multiplex PCR, and TCRdb holds only the in-frame ones, with some missing. Of about 16,000 clones listed, roughly 78% are singletons. The input for sequencing was PBMCs, taken before nivolumab (anti-PD-1) treatment. These receptors were taken from a person between 40 and 85 years old with oral cavity squamous cell carcinoma. Each CDR3 is given with its conserved first and last residue. D genes are given only for firm matches. Some rows mark clone size as missing; the rest say once, few, many or name a class of expanded clone.

v_gene: TRBV5-1; d_gene: NA; j_gene: TRBJ1-1; abundance: NA; CDR3nt: TGCGCCAGCAGCTTGGTGGGATCCAACACTGAAGCTTTCTTT; CDR3aa: CASSLVGSNTEAFF
v_gene: TRBV5-5; d_gene: NA; j_gene: TRBJ1-5; abundance: NA; CDR3nt: TGTGCCAGCAGCTTGATGTCAGGGGTCAATCAGCCCCAGCATTTT; CDR3aa: CASSLMSGVNQPQHF
v_gene: TRBV7-9; d_gene: NA; j_gene: TRBJ2-4; abundance: few; CDR3nt: TGTGCCAGCAGCCAAGAAGTTAGGAAAAACATTCAGTACTTC; CDR3aa: CASSQEVRKNIQYF
v_gene: TRBV6-5; d_gene: NA; j_gene: TRBJ2-2; abundance: NA; CDR3nt: TGTGCCAGCAGTTCACGGGTCGAAACCGGGGAGCTGTTTTTT; CDR3aa: CASSSRVETGELFF
v_gene: TRBV2; d_gene: NA; j_gene: TRBJ2-2; abundance: NA; CDR3nt: TGTGCCAGCACCTCCACGTGGGCGGGGACCGGGGAGCTGTTTTTT; CDR3aa: CASTSTWAGTGELFF
v_gene: TRBV5-1; d_gene: NA; j_gene: TRBJ1-2; abundance: NA; CDR3nt: TGCGCCAGCAGCTTGGGGGGAGAAAGATATGGCTACACCTTC; CDR3aa: CASSLGGERYGYTF
v_gene: TRBV7-9; d_gene: TRBD1; j_gene: TRBJ1-4; abundance: NA; CDR3nt: TGTGCCAGCAGACGACAGGGGGCTAATGAAAAACTGTTTTTT; CDR3aa: CASRRQGANEKLFF
v_gene: TRBV9; d_gene: TRBD2; j_gene: TRBJ2-7; abundance: NA; CDR3nt: TGTGCCACCCCCCGGGGGGAGGGAACCTACGAGCAGTACTTC; CDR3aa: CATPRGEGTYEQYF
v_gene: TRBV7-9; d_gene: NA; j_gene: TRBJ2-3; abundance: NA; CDR3nt: TGTGCCAGCAGCTCTTTACTAAGCACAGATACGCAGTATTTT; CDR3aa: CASSSLLSTDTQYF
v_gene: TRBV4-1; d_gene: TRBD2; j_gene: TRBJ2-7; abundance: NA; CDR3nt: TGCGCCAGCAGCCAAGATGGACTAGCGGGATGGATATCCTACGAGCAGTACTTC; CDR3aa: CASSQDGLAGWISYEQYF
v_gene: TRBV4-1; d_gene: NA; j_gene: TRBJ2-2; abundance: once; CDR3nt: TGCGCCAGCAGCCAAGGGTCCTGGACCCCAGCGAGCGGGGAGCTGTTTTTT; CDR3aa: CASSQGSWTPASGELFF
v_gene: TRBV5-1; d_gene: NA; j_gene: TRBJ1-6; abundance: few; CDR3nt: TGCGCCAGCAGCTTGGCGGGACGGTCACCCCTCCACTTT; CDR3aa: CASSLAGRSPLHF
v_gene: TRBV5-1; d_gene: NA; j_gene: TRBJ2-7; abundance: few; CDR3nt: TGCGCCAGCAGCTTACAGGGCGAGCAGTACTTC; CDR3aa: CASSLQGEQYF
v_gene: TRBV4-1; d_gene: TRBD1; j_gene: TRBJ2-1; abundance: NA; CDR3nt: TGCGCCAGCAGCCAAGGATTGGGGACAGACTACAATGAGCAGTTCTTC; CDR3aa: CASSQGLGTDYNEQFF
v_gene: TRBV7-8; d_gene: NA; j_gene: TRBJ2-1; abundance: NA; CDR3nt: TGTGCCAGCAGCCCCCGGGTTTCAGGAGAGAATGAGCAGTTCTTC; CDR3aa: CASSPRVSGENEQFF
v_gene: TRBV10-3; d_gene: TRBD1; j_gene: TRBJ1-2; abundance: NA; CDR3nt: TGTGCCATCAGTCCGGGACAGGAGGTCTATGGCTACACCTTC; CDR3aa: CAISPGQEVYGYTF
v_gene: TRBV28; d_gene: TRBD2; j_gene: TRBJ2-5; abundance: NA; CDR3nt: TGTGCCAGCCAACTAGCGGGAGAGACCCAGTACTTC; CDR3aa: CASQLAGETQYF
v_gene: TRBV5-1; d_gene: NA; j_gene: TRBJ1-1; abundance: NA; CDR3nt: TGCGCCAGCAGCTTGGACAGGGATACTGAAGCTTTCTTT; CDR3aa: CASSLDRDTEAFF
v_gene: TRBV25-1; d_gene: NA; j_gene: TRBJ2-7; abundance: few; CDR3nt: TGTGCCAGCAGTGTGCGAGCGGGCCCCTCCTACGAGCAGTACTTC; CDR3aa: CASSVRAGPSYEQYF
v_gene: TRBV20-1; d_gene: NA; j_gene: TRBJ2-4; abundance: NA; CDR3nt: TGCAGTGCCAAGTGGGACATTCAGTACTTC; CDR3aa: CSAKWDIQYF
v_gene: TRBV27; d_gene: TRBD1; j_gene: TRBJ1-2; abundance: NA; CDR3nt: TGTGCCAGCAGCCATACCGGGACAGGGGTAGGCTACACCTTC; CDR3aa: CASSHTGTGVGYTF
v_gene: TRBV5-1; d_gene: NA; j_gene: TRBJ1-1; abundance: few; CDR3nt: TGCGCCAGCAGTGTTTTGGGGCTTGGGACTGAAGCTTTCTTT; CDR3aa: CASSVLGLGTEAFF
v_gene: TRBV2; d_gene: NA; j_gene: TRBJ2-2; abundance: few; CDR3nt: TGTGCCAGCAGTGTTGTGAACACCGGGGAGCTGTTTTTT; CDR3aa: CASSVVNTGELFF
v_gene: TRBV7-8; d_gene: TRBD1; j_gene: TRBJ1-1; abundance: NA; CDR3nt: TGTGCCAGCAGCCGGACAGGGGCGGGCACTGAAGCTTTCTTT; CDR3aa: CASSRTGAGTEAFF
v_gene: TRBV2; d_gene: TRBD1; j_gene: TRBJ1-1; abundance: NA; CDR3nt: TGTGCCAGCACCGTCGGGACAGCCATGAACACTGAAGCTTTCTTT; CDR3aa: CASTVGTAMNTEAFF
v_gene: TRBV10-3; d_gene: TRBD2; j_gene: TRBJ2-1; abundance: few; CDR3nt: TGTGCCATCACGTCGGTAGCGGGGGGCAATGAGCAGTTCTTC; CDR3aa: CAITSVAGGNEQFF
v_gene: TRBV10-3; d_gene: NA; j_gene: TRBJ1-2; abundance: NA; CDR3nt: TGTGCCATCAGACAGGGATTAGGAGGCTACACCTTC; CDR3aa: CAIRQGLGGYTF
v_gene: TRBV4-1; d_gene: NA; j_gene: TRBJ1-1; abundance: few; CDR3nt: TGCGCCAGCAGCCAAGGCCTGGTAAGGCCGGGGGGCCGTGAAGCTTTCTTT; CDR3aa: CASSQGLVRPGGREAFF
v_gene: TRBV4-1; d_gene: TRBD2; j_gene: TRBJ2-7; abundance: NA; CDR3nt: TGCGCCAGCAGCCAACCCGCGGGGGGATCGTACGAGCAGTACTTC; CDR3aa: CASSQPAGGSYEQYF
v_gene: TRBV4-1; d_gene: TRBD2; j_gene: TRBJ2-1; abundance: few; CDR3nt: TGCGCCAGCAGCTCTCTAGCGGGAGGGCCTGGGTCCTACAATGAGCAGTTCTTC; CDR3aa: CASSSLAGGPGSYNEQFF
v_gene: TRBV2; d_gene: NA; j_gene: TRBJ1-5; abundance: few; CDR3nt: TGTGCCAGCAGAATGTCTTGGGACAGCAATCAGCCCCAGCATTTT; CDR3aa: CASRMSWDSNQPQHF
v_gene: TRBV5-4; d_gene: NA; j_gene: TRBJ1-2; abundance: NA; CDR3nt: TGTGCCAGCAGCTTGGTGGGCGGGTTTGGCTACACCTTC; CDR3aa: CASSLVGGFGYTF
v_gene: TRBV6-6; d_gene: NA; j_gene: TRBJ1-2; abundance: once; CDR3nt: TGTGCCAGCAGGGACCAGGGGACGGAAGGCTACACCTTC; CDR3aa: CASRDQGTEGYTF
v_gene: TRBV7-8; d_gene: NA; j_gene: TRBJ1-5; abundance: NA; CDR3nt: TGTGCCAGCAGCTTAGGAGGGTACAATCAGCCCCAGCATTTT; CDR3aa: CASSLGGYNQPQHF
v_gene: TRBV9; d_gene: NA; j_gene: TRBJ1-1; abundance: NA; CDR3nt: TGTGCCAGCAGCCCGACCGGCAGTGGCGTGAACACTGAAGCTTTCTTT; CDR3aa: CASSPTGSGVNTEAFF